A single sample is the source of the 26 T cell receptor beta chains below, sequenced in a study of T cell responses to AZD1222 COVID-19 vaccine (TCRdb year 2021). The sample's time point label is to be understood as: baseline before first vaccination. Libraries were built with the immunoSEQ multiplex PCR assay. TCRdb provides this immuneACCESS table in a form limited to in-frame rearrangements. Some clones are lacking; in checked studies, under half of them reflect an unresolved V gene, and why the rest are absent is not known. The sample table records approximately 99,000 clones; roughly 86% of these occur just once. The ten largest clonotypes hold 3.3% of the sample. The sequences come from peripheral blood, collected on day 0 of AZD1222 vaccination. All receptors derive from an adult in good health.

This clone was seen a handful of times. The chain employs TRBV6-5 and TRBJ1-2; the D is unclear. The V end lost 5 bases, the J end lost 3 bases, and 7 bases lay between the germline ends. This CDR3 spans 12 amino acids. The V gene's germline CDR1 is MNHEY and CDR2 SVGAGI. In DNA, the CDR3 is TGTGCCAGCAGTAGGACTGACTATGGCTACACCTTC. Protein sequence: CASSRTDYGYTF.

The chain combines TRBV6-5 with TRBJ1-6; D ambiguous. V was pared by 3 bases and J by 8 bases, with 5 bases between. CDR3 length equals 12 residues. Looked up from germline, CDR1 is MNHEY and CDR2 is SVGAGI. CDR3: CASSYTDSPLHF. CDR3 sequence (DNA): TGTGCCAGCAGTTATACCGATTCACCCCTCCACTTT.

The chain couples TRBV6-5 to TRBJ2-2; D possibly matches TRBD1 or TRBD2 (7 bases each). The germline CDR1 and CDR2 sequences are MNHEY and SVGAGI. CDR3 length: 13 amino acids. The V and J ends lost 11 bases and 4 bases respectively, with 14 bases between them. CDR3 DNA: TGTGCCGTCAGGGGGGGAGGCACCGGGGAGCTGTTTTTT. The encoded protein is CAVRGGGTGELFF.

The V call is TRBV3-1 (or the pseudogene TRBV3-2), the J call TRBJ2-3; the D gene is possibly TRBD2 (7 bases). The CDR3 runs to 15 residues. Trimming removed 3 bases at V and 4 bases at J, with 14 bases between. Germline CDR1 LGHDT, CDR2 YNNKEL (reference sequence). The CDR3, as DNA: TGTGCCAGCAGCCACAACCTGGGGGGGCCAGATACGCAGTATTTT. Translating gives CASSHNLGGPDTQYF.

The chain recombines TRBV27 with TRBJ1-6, with D unclear. Germline CDR1 reads MNHEY; CDR2 reads SMNVEV (reference sequence). V was trimmed by 6 bases and J by 7 bases, leaving 10 bases between them. The CDR3 is 13 residues long. This CDR3 is CASSLGLNSPLHF. CDR3 DNA sequence: TGTGCCAGCAGCCTGGGTCTAAATTCACCCCTCCACTTT.

This chain connects TRBV9 to TRBJ1-2, with TRBD1 matching 8 bases. J lost 8 bases, V lost 0 bases, and 9 bases had no gene match. Germline V gives CDR1 SGDLS, CDR2 YYNGEE. The CDR3 consists of 15 residues. In DNA form, the CDR3 reads TGTGCCAGCAGCGTAGATCCGGGACAGGTGAACGGCTACACCTTC. Amino acid sequence: CASSVDPGQVNGYTF.

A word on this clone: At the DNA level, this CDR3 is encoded by other sequences in the same sample as well. The rearrangement uses TRBV7-8 and TRBJ1-1; no reliable D call. The CDR3 runs 14 residues. CDR1 is SGHVS and CDR2 is FQNEAQ in the germline V gene. V gave up 2 bases and J gave up 1 base, with 8 bases separating them. This CDR3 is CASSLSDGNTEAFF. The DNA of the CDR3 is TGTGCCAGCAGCTTATCCGATGGGAACACTGAAGCTTTCTTT.

V usage is TRBV5-4 and J usage is TRBJ2-5; 8 bases match TRBD2. This CDR3 spans 16 amino acids. V lost 3 bases, J lost 5 bases, and 12 bases stayed unmatched. Germline V gene sequence: CDR1 SGHNT, CDR2 YYREEE (reference sequence). The CDR3 DNA follows: TGTGCCAGCAGCTCGGGTGGGGCTAGCGGGCGGGAGACCCAGTACTTC. Translated, it gives CASSSGGASGRETQYF.

The chain joins TRBV5-5 to TRBJ2-2; D gene ambiguous. V lost 4 bases and J lost 6, with 22 bases in between. From germline, CDR1 is SGHKS and CDR2 YYEKEE (reference sequence). This CDR3 comprises 17 residues. The CDR3 coding sequence is TGTGCCAGCAGCCCCGTCGGATCGGGCCACTTCGCCGGGGAGCTGTTTTTT. This translates into CASSPVGSGHFAGELFF. Drawing the rest from reference TRBV5-5 and TRBJ2-2, the complete variable domain is DAGVTQSPTHLIKTRGQQVTLRCSPISGHKSVSWYQQVLGQGPQFIFQYYEKEERGRGNFPDRFSARQFPNYSSELNVNALLLGDSALYLCASSPVGSGHFAGELFFGEGSRLTVL.

This rearrangement joins TRBV7-2 to TRBJ1-6; the D is unclear. Trimming took 2 bases from V and 5 from J, leaving 7 bases between them. Per germline, CDR1 SGHTA and CDR2 FQGNSA. CDR3 size: 14 residues. In nucleotides, the CDR3 is TGTGCCAGCAGCTTACAGGAGCATAATTCACCCCTCCACTTT. This codes for CASSLQEHNSPLHF.

The chain is built from TRBV25-1 and TRBJ1-2; 10 nucleotides agree with TRBD1. CDR3 length: 13 amino acids. Germline lookup yields CDR1 MGHDK and CDR2 SYGVNS. V dropped 6 bases and J dropped 8; count of bases not matched to a gene: 6. The CDR3 sequence is CASSPGQGLGYTF. The CDR3 nucleotides read TGTGCCAGCAGCCCGGGACAGGGGTTGGGCTACACCTTC.

The chain has TRBV4-1 and TRBJ2-1; a possible D gene is TRBD2 (5 bases). CDR1 and CDR2 (germline): MGHRA, YSYEKL. The ends were cut back, 1 base at V and 3 bases at J, with 7 bases in the middle. The CDR3 is made up of 14 amino acids. DNA for the CDR3: TGCGCCAGCAGCCAAGCCGGGAACTACAATGAGCAGTTCTTC. It yields the protein CASSQAGNYNEQFF.

This chain uses TRBV6-1 with TRBJ2-3; 11 bases agree with TRBD1. Germline values: CDR1 MNHNS, CDR2 SASEGT. The V and J ends lost 4 bases and 3 bases, in that order; junction bases with no gene match: 6. The CDR3 runs 16 residues. Written as DNA, the CDR3 is TGTGCCAGCAGTGGCCGGGACAGGGGGATTACAGATACGCAGTATTTT. Translation: CASSGRDRGITDTQYF.

J is TRBJ2-7 and V is TRBV5-4; D gene ambiguous. Trimming left V 1 base short and J 1 base short, with 9 bases between. Germline V gene lookup returns CDR1 SGHNT and CDR2 YYREEE (reference sequence). The CDR3 has 14 amino acids. CDR3 region: CASSLSDGSYEQYF. The CDR3 nucleotides are TGTGCCAGCAGCTTGTCCGACGGTTCCTACGAGCAGTACTTC.

This clone appeared a single time. The chain employs TRBV7-3 and TRBJ2-7; TRBD2 matches 8 bases. The germline V gene encodes CDR1 SGHTA and CDR2 FQGTGA. The CDR3 covers 13 residues. V shed 5 bases and J 5 bases; nucleotides not matched to a gene: 5. As DNA, the CDR3 is TGTGCCAGCAGCCCGGGACTAGTAAACGAGCAGTACTTC. Its translation is CASSPGLVNEQYF.

This clone was observed a handful of times. V usage is TRBV2 and J usage is TRBJ2-6; no firm D call. Germline V lookup: CDR1 SNHLY, CDR2 FYNNEI. CDR3 size: 14 residues. Trimming removed 8 bases from V and 0 bases from J, with 8 bases in between. The chain's CDR3 is CASLESSGANVLTF. CDR3 coding DNA: TGTGCCAGCTTGGAAAGCTCTGGGGCCAACGTCCTGACTTTC.

The chain combines TRBV2 with TRBJ1-1, with D possibly TRBD1 on 6 matching bases. Deletions cut 6 bases from V and 1 base from J, with 9 bases between. CDR1 SNHLY and CDR2 FYNNEI come from the germline V gene. The CDR3 extends over 13 amino acids. The CDR3 here is CASSQDRNTEAFF. The CDR3 DNA follows: TGTGCCAGCAGCCAGGACAGGAACACTGAAGCTTTCTTT. Full variable domain (missing parts from reference TRBV2 and TRBJ1-1): EPEVTQTPSHQVTQMGQEVILRCVPISNHLYFYWYRQILGQKVEFLVSFYNNEISEKSEIFDDQFSVERPDGSNFTLKIRSTKLEDSAMYFCASSQDRNTEAFFGQGTRLTVV.

This clone was detected only once. The chain links TRBV7-6 to TRBJ1-2; D remains unclear. With 4 bases removed from V and 7 bases from J, the gap between germline ends came to 16 bases. The CDR3 is made up of 14 amino acids. From germline, CDR1 is SGHVS and CDR2 FNYEAQ. Written as DNA, the CDR3 is TGTGCCAGCAGCTCGACCTCAGACCGGGGTGGCTACACCTTC. Translating gives CASSSTSDRGGYTF.

The chain has TRBV18 and TRBJ1-5; D gene uncertain. The CDR3 spans 15 residues. Trimming stripped 2 bases from V and 7 bases from J, with 15 bases between. The germline gives CDR1 KGHSH, CDR2 LQKENI. CDR3 DNA: TGTGCCAGCTCACCAATGCGGGAGAGAGGACAGCCCCAGCATTTT. Amino acid sequence: CASSPMRERGQPQHF.

The chain uses TRBV2 and TRBJ2-2; D possibly corresponds to TRBD1 (6 bases). V lost 3 bases to trimming and J lost 7 bases, with 12 bases between them. CDR1 and CDR2 from the germline V gene are SNHLY and FYNNEI. This CDR3 region has 14 residues. The DNA for the CDR3 is TGTGCCAGCAGTGACAGGGACATGGTCGGGGAGCTGTTTTTT. Amino acid sequence: CASSDRDMVGELFF.

The rearrangement joins TRBV29-1 to TRBJ1-6; 8 positions agree with TRBD1. Germline CDR1 is SQVTM and CDR2 is ANQGSEA. Germline trimming cut 5 bases from V and 7 bases from J; bases unmatched to any gene: 7. The CDR3 is 14 residues long. The CDR3 DNA sequence: TGCAGCGTTCAGCCAGGGGGCGGAAATTCACCCCTCCACTTT. This sequence encodes CSVQPGGGNSPLHF. The full variable domain, with the rest looked up from reference TRBV29-1 and TRBJ1-6, is SAVISQKPSRDICQRGTSLTIQCQVDSQVTMMFWYRQQPGQSLTLIATANQGSEATYESGFVIDKFPISRPNLTFSTLTVSNMSPEDSSIYLCSVQPGGGNSPLHFGNGTRLTVT.

The rearrangement links TRBV7-2 to TRBJ2-5; maybe TRBD2 (6 bases). This CDR3 comprises 13 residues. The germline V and J ends were trimmed by 5 bases and 1 base, with 8 bases remaining between them. Germline V gene sequence: CDR1 SGHTA, CDR2 FQGNSA. CDR3 sequence (DNA): TGTGCCAGCAGCGGGGGACTCCAAGAGACCCAGTACTTC. Its translation: CASSGGLQETQYF.

The V call is TRBV3-1 (or the pseudogene TRBV3-2), the J call TRBJ1-5; D unresolved. Germline V gives CDR1 LGHDT, CDR2 YNNKEL (reference sequence). CDR3 length equals 13 residues. V was trimmed by 0 bases and J by 9 bases, leaving 9 bases between them. The chain's CDR3 is CASSQEGQLPQHF. DNA of the CDR3: TGTGCCAGCAGCCAAGAGGGTCAGCTGCCCCAGCATTTT.

This chain joins TRBV5-5 and TRBJ2-7, with TRBD1 identical over 7 bases. CDR1 SGHKS and CDR2 YYEKEE come from the germline V gene (reference sequence). The CDR3 totals 14 residues. Trimming cost V 4 bases and J 5 bases; bases outside gene matches: 9. Here the CDR3 DNA reads TGTGCCAGCAGCCCCCAAACAGGGGCCCACGAGCAGTACTTC. Translating gives CASSPQTGAHEQYF.

V is TRBV19 and J is TRBJ2-2; D not resolved. The CDR3 totals 12 residues. Germline V gene lookup returns CDR1 LNHDA and CDR2 SQIVND (reference sequence). V lost 0 bases and J 7 bases, leaving 3 bases between the germline ends. The CDR3 DNA reads TGTGCCAGTAGTATAGACGTCGGGGAGCTGTTTTTT. This encodes CASSIDVGELFF.

V and J are TRBV28 and TRBJ1-1; 7 bases line up with TRBD1. Per germline, CDR1 MDHEN and CDR2 SYDVKM. This CDR3 is 16 amino acids long. V gave up 5 bases and J gave up 0 bases; unmatched junction bases: 9. DNA of the CDR3: TGTGCCAGCAGTATCAGGGGGTCCAGCATGAACACTGAAGCTTTCTTT. Its translation: CASSIRGSSMNTEAFF.